This T cell receptor (beta chain) was recovered during a study of OX40 agonist ivuxolimab in advanced cancers. Study-level background: Mean age approximately 59 years, range about 20 to 79; 82.7% male. Three dose-escalation patients had partial responses: one with hepatocellular carcinoma and two with cutaneous melanoma.

The CDR3 loop spans 17 amino acids. The ends lost 0 bases at V and 5 bases at J; junction bases unmatched: 7. The germline V gene has CDR1 MDHEN and CDR2 SYDVKM. Libraries were prepared by immunoSEQ multiplex PCR; TCRdb keeps only in-frame clonotypes and omits some of them. The table lists around 82,000 clones, 88% of them singletons. On this clone: The antigen is not known.

Whole-study findings and limits: Compared with CD4+, CD8+ T cells on average had more expanded clones.

At baseline, cycle 4 day 1, and cycle 7 day 1, blood was sampled. The specimen comprised CD4+ or CD8+ T cells sorted from blood, sampled in a trial of the OX40 agonist ivuxolimab. The receptor was isolated from an adult with an advanced solid tumor such as melanoma, head and neck, liver or kidney cancer. The chain employs TRBV28 and TRBJ2-5; 12 bases match TRBD2. DNA of the CDR3: TGTGCCAGCAGTTTATGGGCTAGCGGGAGGGAAACGGAGACCCAGTACTTC. Its translation: CASSLWASGRETETQYF.